The 18 T cell receptor beta chains reported below all come from one sample, sequenced in a study of blood T cell dynamics during melanoma immunotherapy. Assay used: immunoSEQ multiplex PCR; TCRdb lists only in-frame clones, some missing. Altogether about 15,000 clones are present, more than 70% being singletons, with the ten largest covering 3.5% to 5.5%. The sample's time point: pre-treatment baseline. This specimen was blood, taken from a patient treated with checkpoint blockade. The receptors were gathered from a human donor with melanoma.

V is TRBV2 and J is TRBJ1-1; D is ambiguous. The CDR3 is 14 amino acids. The V gene lost 6 bases and the J gene lost 11 bases, with 22 bases spanning the gap. The germline gives CDR1 SNHLY, CDR2 FYNNEI. CDR3 amino acids: CASSNGPGIPGAFF. For the CDR3, the DNA is TGTGCCAGCAGCAACGGACCCGGTATACCGGGCGCTTTCTTT. The whole variable domain, remainder taken from reference TRBV2 and TRBJ1-1, is EPEVTQTPSHQVTQMGQEVILRCVPISNHLYFYWYRQILGQKVEFLVSFYNNEISEKSEIFDDQFSVERPDGSNFTLKIRSTKLEDSAMYFCASSNGPGIPGAFFGQGTRLTVV.

The genes are TRBV5-6 and TRBJ2-7; the match to TRBD1 covers 9 bases. CDR3 size: 14 residues. With V trimmed by 4 bases and J by 3 bases, 5 bases remained unmatched. The V gene's germline CDR1 is SGHDT and CDR2 YYEEEE. The CDR3 DNA reads as TGTGCCAGCAGCCAAGGACAGGGGCGCTACGAGCAGTACTTC. It is translated as CASSQGQGRYEQYF.

The chain links TRBV5-1 to TRBJ2-1; no firm D call. The CDR3 is made up of 13 amino acids. Per germline, CDR1 SGHRS and CDR2 YFSETQ. V lost 0 bases and J lost 6, with 7 bases in between. The CDR3 here is CASSLVTGNEQFF. CDR3 nucleotide sequence: TGCGCCAGCAGCTTGGTCACGGGCAATGAGCAGTTCTTC.

The V gene is TRBV5-4, the J gene TRBJ2-7, with D perhaps matching TRBD1 (5 bases). The V gene lost 2 bases and the J gene lost 0 bases, with 9 bases spanning the gap. CDR1 and CDR2 from the germline V gene are SGHNT and YYREEE (reference sequence). CDR3 size: 14 residues. CDR3 region: CASSFRALSYEQYF. The CDR3 DNA follows: TGTGCCAGCAGCTTCAGGGCCCTCTCCTACGAGCAGTACTTC.

The chain couples TRBV7-2 to TRBJ2-1; TRBD2 aligns across 10 bases. The germline gives CDR1 SGHTA, CDR2 FQGNSA. The ends lost 3 bases at V and 9 bases at J; junction bases unmatched: 5. This CDR3 spans 14 amino acids. For the CDR3, the DNA is TGTGCCAGCAGCTTCGGGCTAGCGGGAGTTGAGCAGTTCTTC. This encodes CASSFGLAGVEQFF.

The V call is TRBV7-3, the J call TRBJ2-5; D is perhaps TRBD2 (6 bases). CDR3 size: 14 residues. Germline V gene data show CDR1 as SGHTA and CDR2 as FQGTGA. V was pared by 1 base and J by 1 base, with 7 bases between. In DNA form, the CDR3 reads TGTGCCAGCAGCTTAAGCGGGGTCCAAGAGACCCAGTACTTC. Translation: CASSLSGVQETQYF.

V gene TRBV29-1 combines with J gene TRBJ2-4, with 8 nucleotides matching TRBD1. This CDR3 has 15 amino acids. V shed 4 bases and J 6 bases; nucleotides not matched to a gene: 11. Germline V gene sequence: CDR1 SQVTM, CDR2 ANQGSEA. In DNA form, the CDR3 reads TGCAGCGTTGGTATAGGACAGGGCTCCTTAAACATTCAGTACTTC. It codes for CSVGIGQGSLNIQYF.

The chain is built from TRBV2 and TRBJ2-4; TRBD1 matches 8 bases. V was clipped by 7 bases and J by 4 bases; unmatched bases: 3. This CDR3 spans 13 amino acids. Germline loops: CDR1 SNHLY, CDR2 FYNNEI. CDR3 sequence reads: CASNGQGKNIQYF. DNA of the CDR3: TGTGCCAGCAACGGACAGGGAAAAAACATTCAGTACTTC.

The rearrangement joins TRBV6-1 to TRBJ1-5; D is ambiguous. The germline CDR1 and CDR2 sequences are MNHNS and SASEGT. CDR3 size: 15 residues. V shed 2 bases and J shed 4 bases, with 12 bases lying between them. The CDR3 spells CASSELRSLNQPQHF. In DNA form, the CDR3 reads TGTGCCAGCAGTGAACTGAGATCTCTAAATCAGCCCCAGCATTTT.

The sample holds one count of this clone. This chain uses TRBV27 with TRBJ1-2; 7 positions match TRBD1. Germline V gives CDR1 MNHEY, CDR2 SMNVEV (reference sequence). The V segment lost 6 bases and the J segment 8 bases; nucleotides outside the gene matches: 18. The CDR3 covers 16 residues. The CDR3 sequence is CASSLSGTALSGGYTF. The CDR3 DNA is TGTGCCAGCAGCTTGAGCGGGACAGCCTTGAGTGGAGGCTACACCTTC.

This sequence joins TRBV5-6 and TRBJ1-1; TRBD1 matches 8 bases. V lost 5 bases and J lost 4; bases outside the gene matches: 13. This CDR3 comprises 16 residues. Germline V gives CDR1 SGHDT, CDR2 YYEEEE. This CDR3 is CASRPVGQGLGTEAFF. The CDR3 coding sequence is TGTGCCAGCAGGCCTGTCGGACAGGGTTTGGGCACTGAAGCTTTCTTT.

CDR3 protein: CASSLYGGGSQPQHF. In DNA, the CDR3 is TGTGCCAGCAGCTTATACGGGGGGGGGAGTCAGCCCCAGCATTTT. The gene calls are TRBV7-9 and TRBJ1-5; a possible D gene is TRBD1 (5 bases). The CDR3 is 15 residues long. Per the germline V gene, CDR1 is SEHNR and CDR2 is FQNEAQ (reference sequence). The V end was cut by 2 bases, the J end by 6 bases, with 14 bases between.

This chain joins TRBV11-3 and TRBJ2-7; 9 bases map to TRBD1. The CDR3 totals 14 residues. Germline CDR1 SGHNT, CDR2 YENEEA. Trimming removed 5 bases from V and 3 bases from J; junction bases left unmatched: 5. This CDR3 is CASSAGTGSYEQYF. CDR3 DNA: TGTGCCAGCAGCGCCGGGACAGGGAGCTACGAGCAGTACTTC.

The chain joins TRBV2 to TRBJ2-3; D ambiguous. This CDR3 has 16 residues. CDR1 and CDR2 (germline): SNHLY, FYNNEI. Trimming shortened V by 6 bases and J by 3 bases, and 19 bases separated the two germline ends. The CDR3 DNA is TGTGCCAGCAGCGGCGGTTTTGGGCAGCGAACAGATACGCAGTATTTT. It specifies CASSGGFGQRTDTQYF.

The chain uses TRBV11-2 and TRBJ2-5, with D tentatively TRBD2 (5 bases). V was cut by 5 bases and J by 5 bases, with 21 bases left in between. The germline V gene has CDR1 SGHAT and CDR2 FQNNGV. The CDR3 is made up of 16 amino acids. The CDR3 DNA reads as TGTGCCAGCAGCCCCCGCCTAACGACGGGGAAGGAGACCCAGTACTTC. It encodes CASSPRLTTGKETQYF.

The chain couples TRBV30 to TRBJ1-1; a possible D gene is TRBD1 (6 bases). Germline V gives CDR1 GTSNPN, CDR2 SVGIG (reference sequence). V was clipped by 0 bases and J by 6 bases, with 11 bases between them. This CDR3 is 13 amino acids long. Here the CDR3 reads CAWSVRAGAEAFF. In nucleotides, the CDR3 is TGTGCCTGGAGTGTACGGGCAGGGGCTGAAGCTTTCTTT.

V gene TRBV10-3 combines with J gene TRBJ1-3; possibly TRBD1 for D (6 bases). Germline V gene sequence: CDR1 ENHRY, CDR2 SYGVKD. The length of the CDR3 is 13 residues. V was cut by 6 bases and J by 0 bases, with 6 bases left in between. CDR3 in amino acids: CAIRDSSGNTIYF. CDR3 in DNA: TGTGCCATCAGGGACAGCTCTGGAAACACCATATATTTT.

The chain carries TRBV7-2 and TRBJ2-5; 10 positions match TRBD2. Per the germline V gene, CDR1 is SGHTA and CDR2 is FQGNSA. The CDR3 runs to 16 residues. V shed 0 bases, J shed 5 bases, and the junction held 6 bases outside the gene matches. In nucleotides, the CDR3 is TGTGCCAGCAGCTTAGCATCAGCGGGGGGGCTCGAGACCCAGTACTTC. This sequence encodes CASSLASAGGLETQYF.